A single sample gave rise to the 30 T cell receptor beta chains below, sequenced in a study of response to subunit inactivated influenza vaccine. TCRdb reanalysed the RT-PCR reads using MiXCR and keeps one entry per CDR3 protein. The table lists more than 550,000 distinct CDR3 sequences, about an eighth of them singletons. The sample consisted of PBMCs from blood, taken on the day of vaccination. Source of these receptors: a man aged 50-60 years who received an inactivated influenza vaccine.

The chain combines TRBV27 with TRBJ1-1; D unclear. CDR1 is MNHEY and CDR2 is SMNVEV in the germline V gene (reference sequence). Trimming cost V 5 bases and J 0 bases, with 7 bases left between them. CDR3 length equals 13 residues. CDR3 in DNA: TGTGCCAGCAGTCAGTCCCTGAACACTGAAGCTTTCTTT. It specifies CASSQSLNTEAFF.

V and J are TRBV7-9 and TRBJ1-2; possible D gene TRBD1, 6 bases. V was shortened by 6 bases and J by 7 bases, with 15 bases between the two germline ends. Germline V gene lookup returns CDR1 SEHNR and CDR2 FQNEAQ (reference sequence). The CDR3 is 13 residues long. The chain's CDR3 is CASSSGQKGGYTF. DNA for the CDR3: TGTGCCAGCAGTTCCGGACAGAAAGGTGGCTACACCTTC.

This clonotype was seen repeatedly, ten times or more. The CDR3 loop is CASSQDSLTDSTDTQYF. CDR3 DNA: TGTGCCAGCAGCCAAGACTCCTTGACAGATAGCACAGATACGCAGTATTTT. The gene calls are TRBV3-1 and TRBJ2-3; possible D gene TRBD1, 5 bases. The CDR3 totals 17 residues. The germline CDR1 and CDR2 sequences are LGHDT and YNNKEL (reference sequence). With 0 bases removed from V and 0 bases from J, the gap between germline ends came to 13 bases.

In its sample, this clonotype was seen a few times. The rearrangement links TRBV7-2 to TRBJ2-7; 7 bases fit TRBD1. Germline CDR1 and CDR2: SGHTA and FQGNSA. The CDR3 runs to 14 residues. Trimming cost V 5 bases and J 2 bases; bases outside gene matches: 6. CDR3 protein: CASSNRGAAYEQYF. In nucleotides, the CDR3 is TGTGCCAGCAGCAACAGGGGTGCGGCCTACGAGCAGTACTTC.

There are many counts of this clonotype. V and J are TRBV4-2 and TRBJ1-1; unclear D gene. Trimming cost V 0 bases and J 4 bases, with 9 bases left between them. Germline CDR1 is LGHNA and CDR2 is YNFKEQ. The CDR3 has 14 residues. The CDR3 sequence is CASSQDRRVTEAFF. CDR3 bases: TGTGCCAGCAGCCAAGATCGGAGGGTCACTGAAGCTTTCTTT.

There are many counts of this clonotype. The chain couples TRBV29-1 to TRBJ2-7; D possibly uses TRBD1 or TRBD2 (5 bases each). The V end lost 7 bases, the J end lost 2 bases, and 18 bases lay between the germline ends. The germline V gene encodes CDR1 SQVTM and CDR2 ANQGSEA. CDR3 length equals 14 residues. The CDR3 reads CSATPLGRTYEQYF. The CDR3 DNA reads as TGCAGCGCCACGCCCCTGGGACGGACCTACGAGCAGTACTTC.

This clonotype turned up a few times. V and J are TRBV12-3 or TRBV12-4 and TRBJ2-7, with TRBD1 matching 7 bases. V dropped 3 bases and J dropped 3; count of bases not matched to a gene: 11. The CDR3 length is 16 residues. The CDR3 region is CASSFFPRDSLYEQYF. CDR3 in DNA: TGTGCCAGCAGTTTCTTCCCGAGGGACAGCCTCTACGAGCAGTACTTC.

This clonotype was recorded a few times. The chain carries TRBV5-1 and TRBJ2-3, with TRBD1 matching over 9 bases. This CDR3 region has 14 residues. Germline CDR1 and CDR2: SGHRS and YFSETQ. J gave up 4 bases and V 5 bases, and 5 bases lay outside the gene matches. CDR3 amino acids: CASRPGQGSDTQYF. The DNA for the CDR3 is TGCGCCAGCAGACCGGGACAGGGATCAGATACGCAGTATTTT.

This clonotype was observed at least ten times. CDR3 coding DNA: TGTGCCAGCAGTCGTACAGGGGCCAATGAGCAGTTCTTC. Encoded protein: CASSRTGANEQFF. V is TRBV12-3 or TRBV12-4 and J is TRBJ2-1, with TRBD1 matching 7 bases. This CDR3 is built from 13 residues. V shed 5 bases and J 6 bases; nucleotides not matched to a gene: 4.

This clonotype appeared many times. The CDR3 sequence is CASSLQGAYEQYF. CDR3 bases: TGTGCCAGCAGTTTACAGGGGGCGTACGAGCAGTACTTC. The chain uses TRBV12-3 or TRBV12-4 and TRBJ2-7; TRBD1 matches 8 bases. J gave up 4 bases and V 2 bases, and 1 base lay outside the gene matches. The CDR3 extends over 13 amino acids.

There are a few counts of this clonotype. V is TRBV5-1 and J is TRBJ1-2; D remains unclear. The ends were cut back, 0 bases at V and 4 bases at J, with 10 bases in the middle. The CDR3 extends over 14 amino acids. Germline V gene sequence: CDR1 SGHRS, CDR2 YFSETQ. DNA for the CDR3: TGCGCCAGCAGCTTGGTGGTGGACGGCTATGGCTACACCTTC. This codes for CASSLVVDGYGYTF.

This clonotype was counted only a few times. The chain recombines TRBV7-3 with TRBJ2-2; 10 nucleotides line up with TRBD2. CDR3 size: 17 residues. Germline values: CDR1 SGHTA, CDR2 FQGTGA. V was clipped by 1 base and J by 4 bases; unmatched bases: 6. The CDR3 DNA reads TGTGCCAGCAGCTTAATGGGGGTAGCGGGAGGCACCGGGGAGCTGTTTTTT. Translating gives CASSLMGVAGGTGELFF.

This clonotype occurred many times. V usage is TRBV7-2 and J usage is TRBJ2-3; TRBD2 matches 7 bases. CDR1 and CDR2 from the germline V gene are SGHTA and FQGNSA. The trim removed 3 bases at V and 1 base at J, leaving 4 bases unmatched. The CDR3 spans 15 residues. The CDR3, as DNA: TGTGCCAGCAGCTTCGCGGGGGTGGGCACAGATACGCAGTATTTT. Its translation: CASSFAGVGTDTQYF.

The chain links TRBV4-2 to TRBJ2-7, with 7 bases lining up with TRBD1. The CDR3 totals 15 residues. The V gene's germline CDR1 is LGHNA and CDR2 YNFKEQ. Losses at the gene ends were 1 base for V and 2 bases for J; bases not matched to a gene: 5. This CDR3 reads CASSQARDSAYEQYF. As DNA, the CDR3 is TGTGCCAGCAGCCAAGCTCGGGACAGTGCCTACGAGCAGTACTTC.

A few counts support this clonotype. In DNA, the CDR3 is TGTGCCATCGGATATAACGATTCACCCCTCCACTTT. It is translated as CAIGYNDSPLHF. J is TRBJ1-6 and V is TRBV10-3, with unresolved D. Germline-derived CDR1 and CDR2 are ENHRY and SYGVKD. Trimming pared 8 bases from V and 8 bases from J, leaving 10 bases between. CDR3 length: 12 residues.

As DNA, the CDR3 is TGCAGCGTTGAGGGGGCCTCGTGGGATGAGCAGTTCTTC. Protein: CSVEGASWDEQFF. J is TRBJ2-1 and V is TRBV29-1, with a weak D call TRBD1 (6 bases). CDR3 length equals 13 residues. Per germline, CDR1 SQVTM and CDR2 ANQGSEA. Trimming removed 3 bases at V and 8 bases at J, with 14 bases between.

This clonotype was counted at least ten times. The CDR3: CASSLGLATTYNEQFF. Here the CDR3 DNA reads TGTGCCAGCAGCTTGGGTTTAGCGACCACTTACAATGAGCAGTTCTTC. J is TRBJ2-1 and V is TRBV5-6; maybe TRBD2 (5 bases). The length of the CDR3 is 16 residues. The V end lost 0 bases, the J end lost 4 bases, and 14 bases lay between the germline ends. Per the germline V gene, CDR1 is SGHDT and CDR2 is YYEEEE.

The rearrangement uses TRBV5-6 and TRBJ2-3; no clear D. The CDR3 consists of 17 residues. V was trimmed by 0 bases and J by 0 bases, leaving 14 bases between them. Germline CDR1 is SGHDT and CDR2 is YYEEEE. The CDR3 nucleotides are TGTGCCAGCAGCTTGGGCCAGAATATCGGAAGCACAGATACGCAGTATTTT. Protein sequence: CASSLGQNIGSTDTQYF. The variable domain in full, with the rest retrieved from reference TRBV5-6 and TRBJ2-3, is DAGVTQSPTHLIKTRGQQVTLRCSPKSGHDTVSWYQQALGQGPQFIFQYYEEEERQRGNFPDRFSGHQFPNYSSELNVNALLLGDSALYLCASSLGQNIGSTDTQYFGPGTRLTVL.

The sample holds many counts of this clonotype. The chain is built from TRBV6-5 and TRBJ2-2, with 10 bases identical to TRBD2. CDR1 MNHEY and CDR2 SVGAGI come from the germline V gene. This CDR3 comprises 16 residues. V lost 2 bases and J lost 7; bases outside the gene matches: 7. Here the CDR3 reads CASSYVLAGPVGELFF. The CDR3 bases are TGTGCCAGCAGTTACGTACTAGCGGGGCCCGTCGGGGAGCTGTTTTTT.

The gene calls are TRBV27 and TRBJ2-3; 8 nucleotides match TRBD2. Germline values: CDR1 MNHEY, CDR2 SMNVEV (reference sequence). The length of the CDR3 is 17 residues. J gave up 0 bases and V 3 bases, and 8 bases lay outside the gene matches. CDR3 in DNA: TGTGCCAGCAGTTTTATCGGGAGGGGCCCTAGCACAGATACGCAGTATTTT. Its translation: CASSFIGRGPSTDTQYF.

This clonotype was counted many times. The chain employs TRBV27 and TRBJ1-1; unclear D gene. V was trimmed by 8 bases and J by 2 bases, leaving 15 bases between them. Germline CDR1 MNHEY, CDR2 SMNVEV (reference sequence). The CDR3 totals 14 residues. The CDR3 nucleotides are TGTGCCAGCGCCACCGGGGATTATAACACTGAAGCTTTCTTT. Its protein product is CASATGDYNTEAFF.

This clonotype was seen a handful of times. This chain uses TRBV21-1 with TRBJ2-7; the table calls TRBD1, which could not be checked here. TRBV21-1 is a recognized pseudogene. The CDR3 covers 15 residues. The CDR3: CASSKEAREPYEQYF. DNA for the CDR3: TGTGCCAGCAGCAAAGAAGCCAGGGAACCCTACGAGCAGTACTTC.

The chain is built from TRBV10-3 and TRBJ2-3; D possibly matches TRBD1 or TRBD2 (5 bases each). The CDR3 extends over 13 amino acids. CDR1 is ENHRY, CDR2 SYGVKD, per germline. V was trimmed by 5 bases and J by 4 bases, leaving 10 bases between them. The CDR3: CAISLGTADTQYF. The CDR3 DNA reads as TGTGCCATCAGTCTCGGGACGGCAGATACGCAGTATTTT.

This clonotype was detected many times. CDR3 in amino acids: CASSSLTEQYF. In nucleotides, the CDR3 is TGTGCCAGCAGCTCCTTGACCGAGCAGTACTTC. V gene TRBV12-3 or TRBV12-4 combines with J gene TRBJ2-7; no firm D call. The CDR3 sequence is 11 residues long. The V gene lost 6 bases and the J gene lost 6 bases, with 9 bases spanning the gap.

This clonotype showed up many times. The chain carries TRBV20-1 and TRBJ1-2, with 7 bases matching TRBD1. Germline V gene data show CDR1 as DFQATT and CDR2 as SNEGSKA (reference sequence). This CDR3 region has 14 residues. The V segment lost 4 bases and the J segment 2 bases; nucleotides outside the gene matches: 7. CDR3 sequence reads: CSATERGPNYGYTF. The CDR3 DNA reads TGCAGTGCTACTGAAAGGGGGCCGAACTATGGCTACACCTTC.

The rearrangement links TRBV9 to TRBJ2-2; 7 bases agree with TRBD2. Per germline, CDR1 SGDLS and CDR2 YYNGEE. V lost 4 bases to trimming and J lost 3 bases; unmatched junction nucleotides: 9. This CDR3 has 16 amino acids. CDR3 loop: CASSTREGRDTGELFF. The CDR3 DNA reads as TGTGCCAGCAGCACGAGGGAGGGCCGCGACACCGGGGAGCTGTTTTTT.

The chain has TRBV5-1 and TRBJ1-2; 7 bases align to TRBD1. The CDR3 has 15 residues. The junction had 8 bases not matched to a gene; V was cut back by 2 bases and J by 4 bases. Per the germline V gene, CDR1 is SGHRS and CDR2 is YFSETQ. This CDR3 reads CASSLGDRNFYGYTF. The CDR3 DNA follows: TGCGCCAGCAGCTTAGGGGACAGAAATTTCTATGGCTACACCTTC. The full variable domain, rest sourced from reference TRBV5-1 and TRBJ1-2, is KAGVTQTPRYLIKTRGQQVTLSCSPISGHRSVSWYQQTPGQGLQFLFEYFSETQRNKGNFPGRFSGRQFSNSRSEMNVSTLELGDSALYLCASSLGDRNFYGYTFGSGTRLTVV.

The V and J genes are TRBV6-5 and TRBJ2-2; D is ambiguous. The V gene lost 0 bases and the J gene lost 8 bases, with 7 bases spanning the gap. CDR1 MNHEY and CDR2 SVGAGI come from the germline V gene. The CDR3 has 13 residues. The CDR3 sequence is CASSYSKLGELFF. The CDR3 nucleotides read TGTGCCAGCAGTTACTCGAAATTGGGGGAGCTGTTTTTT.

This clonotype was seen more than once but under ten times. This chain uses TRBV11-3 with TRBJ2-5; 10 bases match TRBD2. This CDR3 has 15 amino acids. The junction had 7 bases not matched to a gene; V was cut back by 5 bases and J by 4 bases. Germline CDR1 SGHNT, CDR2 YENEEA. CDR3 nucleotides: TGTGCCAGCAGCAAGGGACTAGCGCTCGGAGAGACCCAGTACTTC. Protein sequence: CASSKGLALGETQYF.

The table lists this clonotype with a few counts. The chain recombines TRBV20-1 with TRBJ2-5; 11 positions agree with TRBD1. Trimming cost V 3 bases and J 5 bases; bases outside gene matches: 8. Germline V gene lookup returns CDR1 DFQATT and CDR2 SNEGSKA (reference sequence). The CDR3 runs 15 residues. CDR3 in DNA: TGCAGTGCTAGCCGTGGGACAGGGGGAAGGGAGACCCAGTACTTC. It is translated as CSASRGTGGRETQYF.